Detailed here is one TCR beta chain. V was cut by 7 bases and J by 9 bases, with 17 bases left in between. The length of the CDR3 is 13 residues. Germline V lookup: CDR1 KGHDR, CDR2 SFDVKD. The data were produced by immunoSEQ multiplex PCR, yet TCRdb's version contains in-frame clones alone and is incomplete. The sample contains about 190,000 clones, about 78% of which appear only once. This sample was included in a study of blood T cell repertoires in COVID-19. Participants, about 18 to 90 years old, spanned under 30 US areas. Participants reported their clinical history, and cohort assignment relied on those reports.

Material: PBMCs or T cells enriched from blood (not recorded which). This TCR came from a woman aged 50 to 60 who had recovered from COVID-19. J is TRBJ1-2 and V is TRBV24-1; a possible D gene is TRBD1 (6 bases). The CDR3 nucleotides are TGTGCCACCAGAGGGGGAGCATTAGATCGCTACACCTTC. Translation gives CATRGGALDRYTF.